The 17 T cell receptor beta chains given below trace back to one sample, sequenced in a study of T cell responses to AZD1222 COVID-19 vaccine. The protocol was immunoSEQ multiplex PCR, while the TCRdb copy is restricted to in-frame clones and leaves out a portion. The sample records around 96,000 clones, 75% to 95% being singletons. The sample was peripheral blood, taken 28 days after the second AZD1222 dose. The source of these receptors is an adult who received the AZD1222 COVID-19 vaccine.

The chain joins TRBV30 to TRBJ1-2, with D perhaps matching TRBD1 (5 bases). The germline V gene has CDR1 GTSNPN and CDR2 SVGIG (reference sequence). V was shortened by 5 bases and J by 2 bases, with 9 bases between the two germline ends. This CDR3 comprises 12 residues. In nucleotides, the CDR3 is TGTGCCTGGGAGGACACCAACTATGGCTACACCTTC. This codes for CAWEDTNYGYTF.

The DNA for the CDR3 is TGTGCCAGCAGCCGCGGACCTCTTCATAATTCACCCCTCCACTTT. As protein: CASSRGPLHNSPLHF. This chain links TRBV27 with TRBJ1-6; D call uncertain. CDR3 length equals 15 residues. In germline, CDR1 is MNHEY, CDR2 SMNVEV (reference sequence). Trimming stripped 6 bases from V and 5 bases from J, with 14 bases between.

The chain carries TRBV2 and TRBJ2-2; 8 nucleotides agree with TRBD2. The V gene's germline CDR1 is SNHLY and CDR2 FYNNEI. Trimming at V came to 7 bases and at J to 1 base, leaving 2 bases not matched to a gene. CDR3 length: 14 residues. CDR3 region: CASKLAVNTGELFF. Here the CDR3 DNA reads TGTGCCAGCAAACTAGCGGTGAACACCGGGGAGCTGTTTTTT.

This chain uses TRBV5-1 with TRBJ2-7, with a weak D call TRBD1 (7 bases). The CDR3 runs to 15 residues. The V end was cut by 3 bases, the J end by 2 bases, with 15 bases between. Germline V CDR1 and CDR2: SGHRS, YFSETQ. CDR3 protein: CASSSGGIEAYEQYF. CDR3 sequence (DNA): TGCGCCAGCAGCTCAGGGGGGATCGAGGCCTACGAGCAGTACTTC.

This chain's CDR3 is CASSDPGDFPTDTQYF. CDR3 DNA: TGCGCCAGCAGTGACCCAGGGGACTTTCCCACAGATACGCAGTATTTT. The chain recombines TRBV10-1 with TRBJ2-3; D assignment may be TRBD1 or TRBD2 (6 bases each). The CDR3 loop spans 16 amino acids. Germline V gene lookup returns CDR1 WNHNN and CDR2 SYGVQD (reference sequence). V shed 3 bases and J shed 2 bases, with 15 bases lying between them.

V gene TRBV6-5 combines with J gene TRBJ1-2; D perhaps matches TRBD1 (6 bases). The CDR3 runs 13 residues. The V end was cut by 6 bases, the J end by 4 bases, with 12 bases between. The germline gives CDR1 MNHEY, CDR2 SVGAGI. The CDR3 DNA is TGTGCCAGCAGGCGACAGGATTCCTATGGCTACACCTTC. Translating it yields CASRRQDSYGYTF.

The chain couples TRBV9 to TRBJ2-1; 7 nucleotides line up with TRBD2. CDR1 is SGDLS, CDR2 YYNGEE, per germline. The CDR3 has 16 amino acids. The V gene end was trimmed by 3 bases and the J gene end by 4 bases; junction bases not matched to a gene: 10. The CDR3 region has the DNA TGTGCCAGCAGCGACCCCGGCGGGAGTATTTACAATGAGCAGTTCTTC. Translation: CASSDPGGSIYNEQFF.

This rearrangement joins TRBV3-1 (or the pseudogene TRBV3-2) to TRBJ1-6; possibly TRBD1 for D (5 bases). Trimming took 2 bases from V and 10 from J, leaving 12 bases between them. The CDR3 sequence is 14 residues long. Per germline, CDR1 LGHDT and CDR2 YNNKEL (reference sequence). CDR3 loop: CASSQPGWDSPLHF. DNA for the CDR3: TGTGCCAGCAGCCAACCAGGGTGGGACTCACCCCTCCACTTT.

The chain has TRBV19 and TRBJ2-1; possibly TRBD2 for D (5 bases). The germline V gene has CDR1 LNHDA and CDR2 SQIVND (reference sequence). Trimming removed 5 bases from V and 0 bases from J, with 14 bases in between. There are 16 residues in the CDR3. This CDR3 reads CASSPEAVSSYNEQFF. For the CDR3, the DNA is TGTGCCAGTAGTCCGGAGGCGGTGAGCTCCTACAATGAGCAGTTCTTC.

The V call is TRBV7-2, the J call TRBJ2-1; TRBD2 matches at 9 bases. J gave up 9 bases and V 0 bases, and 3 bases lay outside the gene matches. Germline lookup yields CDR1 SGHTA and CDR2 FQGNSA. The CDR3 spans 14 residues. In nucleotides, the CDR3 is TGTGCCAGCAGCTTAGCTAGCGGGGGTACTGAGCAGTTCTTC. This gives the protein CASSLASGGTEQFF.

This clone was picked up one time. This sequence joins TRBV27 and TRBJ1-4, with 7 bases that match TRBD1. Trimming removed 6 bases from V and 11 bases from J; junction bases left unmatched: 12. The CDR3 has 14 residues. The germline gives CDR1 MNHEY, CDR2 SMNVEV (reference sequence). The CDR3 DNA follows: TGTGCCAGCAGCCCTCGACAGGGTAGTCTTAAACTGTTTTTT. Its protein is CASSPRQGSLKLFF.

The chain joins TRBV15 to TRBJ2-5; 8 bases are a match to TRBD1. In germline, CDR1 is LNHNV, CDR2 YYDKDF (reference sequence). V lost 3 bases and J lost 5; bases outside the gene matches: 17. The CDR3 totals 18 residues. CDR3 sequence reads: CATSRKLGQATQGETQYF. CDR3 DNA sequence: TGTGCCACCAGCAGGAAGTTGGGACAGGCGACCCAGGGGGAGACCCAGTACTTC.

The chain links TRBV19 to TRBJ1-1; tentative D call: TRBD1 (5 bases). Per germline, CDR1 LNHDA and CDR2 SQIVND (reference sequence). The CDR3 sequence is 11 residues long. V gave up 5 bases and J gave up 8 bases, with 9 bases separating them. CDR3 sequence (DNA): TGTGCCAGTAGTGGGGACTACGAAGCTTTCTTT. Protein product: CASSGDYEAFF.

The CDR3 spells CASSSPGGRHQPQHF. Written as DNA, the CDR3 is TGTGCCAGCAGTTCCCCCGGGGGGAGGCATCAGCCCCAGCATTTT. The gene calls are TRBV28 and TRBJ1-5; TRBD1 might be the D (5 bases). Germline V gene sequence: CDR1 MDHEN, CDR2 SYDVKM. V lost 4 bases to trimming and J lost 5 bases, with 15 bases between them. The CDR3 is 15 amino acids. The complete variable domain, with remaining parts taken from reference TRBV28 and TRBJ1-5, reads DVKVTQSSRYLVKRTGEKVFLECVQDMDHENMFWYRQDPGLGLRLIYFSYDVKMKEKGDIPEGYSVSREKKERFSLILESASTNQTSMYLCASSSPGGRHQPQHFGDGTRLSIL.

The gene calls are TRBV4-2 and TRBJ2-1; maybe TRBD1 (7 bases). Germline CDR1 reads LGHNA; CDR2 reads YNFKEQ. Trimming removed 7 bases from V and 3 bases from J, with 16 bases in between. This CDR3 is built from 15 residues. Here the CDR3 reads CASTPQGGVYNEQFF. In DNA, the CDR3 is TGTGCCAGCACCCCCCAGGGGGGAGTCTACAATGAGCAGTTCTTC.

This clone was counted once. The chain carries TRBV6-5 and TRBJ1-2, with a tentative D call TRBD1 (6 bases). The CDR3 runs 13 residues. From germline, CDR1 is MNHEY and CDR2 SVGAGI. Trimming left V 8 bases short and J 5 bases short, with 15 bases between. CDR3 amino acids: CASGIKGGYGYTF. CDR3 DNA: TGTGCCAGCGGAATCAAGGGGGGGTATGGCTACACCTTC.

The CDR3 DNA reads as TGTGCCAGCAGCTTAGAGGCAGGGGTCTCACCCCTCCACTTT. It specifies CASSLEAGVSPLHF. The V gene is TRBV7-2, the J gene TRBJ1-6, with D maybe TRBD1 (6 bases). Germline-derived CDR1 and CDR2 are SGHTA and FQGNSA. V lost 1 base and J 10 bases, leaving 11 bases between the germline ends. The CDR3 loop spans 14 amino acids.